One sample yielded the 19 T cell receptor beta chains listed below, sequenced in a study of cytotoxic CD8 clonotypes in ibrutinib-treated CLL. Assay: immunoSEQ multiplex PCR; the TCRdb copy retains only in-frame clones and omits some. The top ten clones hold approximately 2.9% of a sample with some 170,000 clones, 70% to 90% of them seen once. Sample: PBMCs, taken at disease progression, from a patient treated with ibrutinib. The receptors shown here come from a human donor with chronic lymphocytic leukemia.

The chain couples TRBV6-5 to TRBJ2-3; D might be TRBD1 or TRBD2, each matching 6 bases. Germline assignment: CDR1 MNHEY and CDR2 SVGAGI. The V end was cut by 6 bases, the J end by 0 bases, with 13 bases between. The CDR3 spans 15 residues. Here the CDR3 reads CASRLRGTSTDTQYF. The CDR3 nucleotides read TGTGCCAGCAGACTTAGGGGGACTAGCACAGATACGCAGTATTTT.

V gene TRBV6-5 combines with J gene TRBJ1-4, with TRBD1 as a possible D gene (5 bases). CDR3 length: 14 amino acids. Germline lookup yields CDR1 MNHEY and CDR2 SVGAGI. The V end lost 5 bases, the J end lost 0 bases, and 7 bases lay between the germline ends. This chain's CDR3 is CASSPTATNEKLFF. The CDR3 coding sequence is TGTGCCAGCAGTCCGACAGCAACTAATGAAAAACTGTTTTTT.

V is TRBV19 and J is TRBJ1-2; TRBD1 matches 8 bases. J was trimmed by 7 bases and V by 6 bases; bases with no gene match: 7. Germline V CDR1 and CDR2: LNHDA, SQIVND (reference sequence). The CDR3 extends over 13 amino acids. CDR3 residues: CASSPDREAGYTF. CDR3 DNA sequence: TGTGCCAGTAGCCCGGACAGGGAAGCTGGCTACACCTTC.

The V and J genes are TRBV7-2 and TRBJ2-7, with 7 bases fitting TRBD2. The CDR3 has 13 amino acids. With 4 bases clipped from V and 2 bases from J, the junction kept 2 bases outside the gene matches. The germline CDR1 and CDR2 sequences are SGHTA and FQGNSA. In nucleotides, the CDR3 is TGTGCCAGCAGCTGGGGGGGAGCCTACGAGCAGTACTTC. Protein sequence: CASSWGGAYEQYF.

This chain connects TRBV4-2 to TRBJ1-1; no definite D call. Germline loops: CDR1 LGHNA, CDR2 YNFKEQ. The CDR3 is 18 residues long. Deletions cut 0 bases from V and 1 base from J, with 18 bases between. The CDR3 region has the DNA TGTGCCAGCAGCCAAGAAAGCAATCCTGAGTGGGGGAACACTGAAGCTTTCTTT. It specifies CASSQESNPEWGNTEAFF.

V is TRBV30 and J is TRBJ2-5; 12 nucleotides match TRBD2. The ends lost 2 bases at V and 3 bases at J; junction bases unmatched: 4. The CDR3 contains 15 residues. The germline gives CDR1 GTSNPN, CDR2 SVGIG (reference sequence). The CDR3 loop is CAWSWTSGIKETQYF. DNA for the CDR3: TGTGCCTGGAGTTGGACTAGCGGGATTAAAGAGACCCAGTACTTC.

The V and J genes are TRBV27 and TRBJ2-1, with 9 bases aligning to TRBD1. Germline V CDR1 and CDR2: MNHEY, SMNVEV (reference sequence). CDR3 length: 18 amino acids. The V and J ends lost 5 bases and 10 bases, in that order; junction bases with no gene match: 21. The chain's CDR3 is CASSPLIFTGTGFLEQFF. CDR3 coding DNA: TGTGCCAGCAGTCCACTTATCTTTACCGGGACAGGGTTTCTAGAGCAGTTCTTC.

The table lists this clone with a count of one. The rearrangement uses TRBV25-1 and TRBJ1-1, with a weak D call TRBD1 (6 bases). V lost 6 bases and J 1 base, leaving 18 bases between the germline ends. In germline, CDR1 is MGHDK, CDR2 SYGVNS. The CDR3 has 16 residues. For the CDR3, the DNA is TGTGCCAGCAGCTTACAAGGGGGAAGGGGGAACACTGAAGCTTTCTTT. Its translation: CASSLQGGRGNTEAFF.

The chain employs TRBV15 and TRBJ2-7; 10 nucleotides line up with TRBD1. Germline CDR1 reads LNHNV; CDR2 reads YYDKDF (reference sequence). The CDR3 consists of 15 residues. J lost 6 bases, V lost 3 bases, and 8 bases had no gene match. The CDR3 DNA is TGTGCCACCAGCAGCCCGGGACAGGGGAACCGCGAGCAGTACTTC. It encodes CATSSPGQGNREQYF. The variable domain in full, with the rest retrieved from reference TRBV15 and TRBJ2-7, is DAMVIQNPRYQVTQFGKPVTLSCSQTLNHNVMYWYQQKSSQAPKLLFHYYDKDFNNEADTPDNFQSRRPNTSFCFLDIRSPGLGDTAMYLCATSSPGQGNREQYFGPGTRLTVT.

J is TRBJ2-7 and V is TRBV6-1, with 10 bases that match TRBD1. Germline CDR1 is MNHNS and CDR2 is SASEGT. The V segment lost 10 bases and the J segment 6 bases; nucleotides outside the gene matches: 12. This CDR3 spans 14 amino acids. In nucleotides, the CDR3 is TGTGCCACCACTAGACCGGGACAGGGGTTCGAGCAGTACTTC. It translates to CATTRPGQGFEQYF.

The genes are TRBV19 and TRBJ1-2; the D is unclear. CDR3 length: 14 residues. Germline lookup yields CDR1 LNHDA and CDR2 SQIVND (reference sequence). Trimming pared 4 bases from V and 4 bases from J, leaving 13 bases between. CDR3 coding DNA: TGTGCCAGTAGTACCCCCGGGCAGGTCTATGGCTACACCTTC. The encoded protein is CASSTPGQVYGYTF.

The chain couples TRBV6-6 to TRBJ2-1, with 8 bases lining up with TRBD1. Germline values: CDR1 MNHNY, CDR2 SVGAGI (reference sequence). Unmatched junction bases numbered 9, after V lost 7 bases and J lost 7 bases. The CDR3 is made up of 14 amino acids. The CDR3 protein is CASIEAGGLNEQFF. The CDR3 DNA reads TGTGCCAGCATCGAGGCAGGGGGCCTAAATGAGCAGTTCTTC.

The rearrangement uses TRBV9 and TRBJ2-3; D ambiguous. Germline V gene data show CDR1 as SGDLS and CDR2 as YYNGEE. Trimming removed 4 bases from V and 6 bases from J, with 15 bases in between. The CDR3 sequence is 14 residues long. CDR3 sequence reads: CASSPSWIWDTQYF. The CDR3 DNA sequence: TGTGCCAGCAGCCCAAGCTGGATTTGGGATACGCAGTATTTT.

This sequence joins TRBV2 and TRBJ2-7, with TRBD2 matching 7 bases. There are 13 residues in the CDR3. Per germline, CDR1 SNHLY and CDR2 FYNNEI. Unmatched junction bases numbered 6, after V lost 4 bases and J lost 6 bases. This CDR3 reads CASSGTSLGEQYF. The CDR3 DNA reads TGTGCCAGCAGTGGGACTAGTTTAGGCGAGCAGTACTTC.

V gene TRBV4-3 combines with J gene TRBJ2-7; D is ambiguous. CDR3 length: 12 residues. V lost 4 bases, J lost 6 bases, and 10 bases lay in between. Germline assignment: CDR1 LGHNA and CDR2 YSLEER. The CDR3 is CASSLQDGEQYF. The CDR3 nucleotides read TGCGCCAGCAGCCTCCAGGACGGCGAGCAGTACTTC.

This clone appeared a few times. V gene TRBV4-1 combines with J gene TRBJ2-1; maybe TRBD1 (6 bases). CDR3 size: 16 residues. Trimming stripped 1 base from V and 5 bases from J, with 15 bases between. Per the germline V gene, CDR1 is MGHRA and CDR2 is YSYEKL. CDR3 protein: CASSQGDGTRDNEQFF. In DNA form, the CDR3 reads TGCGCCAGCAGCCAAGGGGACGGGACACGAGACAATGAGCAGTTCTTC.

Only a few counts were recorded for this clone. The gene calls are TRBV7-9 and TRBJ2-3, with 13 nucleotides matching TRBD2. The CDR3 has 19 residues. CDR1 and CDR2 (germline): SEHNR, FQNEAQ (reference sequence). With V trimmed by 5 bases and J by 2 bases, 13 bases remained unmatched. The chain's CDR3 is CASSPRRRLAGGLTDTQYF. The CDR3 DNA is TGTGCCAGCAGCCCACGACGTCGACTAGCGGGAGGCCTCACAGATACGCAGTATTTT.

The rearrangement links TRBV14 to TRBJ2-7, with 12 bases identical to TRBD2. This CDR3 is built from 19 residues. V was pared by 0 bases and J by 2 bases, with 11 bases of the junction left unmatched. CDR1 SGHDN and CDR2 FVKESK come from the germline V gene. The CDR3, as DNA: TGTGCCAGCAGCCAAGACGCAGGGCTGGCTAGCGGGAGGGCCTACGAGCAGTACTTC. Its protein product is CASSQDAGLASGRAYEQYF. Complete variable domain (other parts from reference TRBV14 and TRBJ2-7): EAGVTQFPSHSVIEKGQTVTLRCDPISGHDNLYWYRRVMGKEIKFLLHFVKESKQDESGMPNNRFLAERTGGTYSTLKVQPAELEDSGVYFCASSQDAGLASGRAYEQYFGPGTRLTVT.

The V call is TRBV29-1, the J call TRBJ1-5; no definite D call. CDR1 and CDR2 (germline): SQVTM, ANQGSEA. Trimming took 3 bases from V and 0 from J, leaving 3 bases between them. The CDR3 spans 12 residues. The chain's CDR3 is CSVEGSNQPQHF. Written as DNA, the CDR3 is TGCAGCGTTGAGGGTAGCAATCAGCCCCAGCATTTT.